This TCR beta chain stems from a study of PD-L1 blockade in urothelial cancer. Looking at the study overall: Dosed intravenously at 1,200 mg every 3 weeks, atezolizumab was initiated by patients in the mid-2010s. Each participant's history included 0 to 3 prior chemotherapy regimens.

Germline assignment: CDR1 SGHKS and CDR2 YYEKEE (reference sequence). Trimming took off 4 bases at V and 7 bases at J, with 24 bases between the two ends. The CDR3 is 16 amino acids. Time point here: pretreatment peripheral blood. Produced via immunoSEQ multiplex PCR; TCRdb's table is partial and in-frame only. The sample records just under 65,000 clones, 81% being singletons. This receptor was identified in a man between 65 and 79 years old with urothelial cancer. Sequencing was performed on PBMCs, taken around atezolizumab (anti-PD-L1) treatment. The rearrangement uses TRBV5-5 and TRBJ2-7; D might be TRBD1 (7 bases). CDR3 protein: CASSATGGTELSEQYF. CDR3 DNA: TGTGCCAGCAGCGCTACTGGGGGGACAGAATTGAGTGAGCAGTACTTC.